This entry lists 14 T cell receptor beta chains sequenced from one sample in a study of a mutant IDH1 vaccine in newly diagnosed glioma. Produced via immunoSEQ multiplex PCR; TCRdb's table is partial and in-frame only. The repertoire holds about 68,000 clones, with around 82% as singletons. Their antigen targets remain unknown. Specified time point: week 35, safety follow-up. Doses of 300 ug of mutant IDH1 20-mer peptide were given with topical imiquimod. Source: PBMCs, taken from a glioma patient whose treatment included an IDH1 peptide vaccine. The receptor source for this set is a young man with glioma.

The rearrangement uses TRBV6-1 and TRBJ2-2, with 10 bases matching TRBD1. Germline loops: CDR1 MNHNS, CDR2 SASEGT. The CDR3 totals 15 residues. The J segment lost 6 bases and the V segment lost 7 bases, leaving 8 bases of the junction unmatched. CDR3 DNA: TGTGCCAGCAAGCGAGACAGGGGGCAGGCCGGGGAGCTGTTTTTT. Its protein product is CASKRDRGQAGELFF.

The rearrangement uses TRBV9 and TRBJ2-5, with 12 bases lining up with TRBD2. Looked up from germline, CDR1 is SGDLS and CDR2 is YYNGEE. This CDR3 comprises 19 residues. Germline trimming cut 0 bases from V and 0 bases from J; bases unmatched to any gene: 9. CDR3 nucleotides: TGTGCCAGCAGCGTAGTCCCGACTAGCGGGGGATCGTACCAAGAGACCCAGTACTTC. Its protein product is CASSVVPTSGGSYQETQYF. Combining the CDR3 with reference TRBV9 and TRBJ2-5 gives the whole variable domain DSGVTQTPKHLITATGQRVTLRCSPRSGDLSVYWYQQSLDQGLQFLIQYYNGEERAKGNILERFSAQQFPDLHSELNLSSLELGDSALYFCASSVVPTSGGSYQETQYFGPGTRLLVL.

The V and J genes are TRBV28 and TRBJ1-1; D uncertain. In germline, CDR1 is MDHEN, CDR2 SYDVKM. There are 14 residues in the CDR3. V dropped 7 bases and J dropped 0 bases, with 12 bases sitting between them. The CDR3 protein is CASTPYPLNTEAFF. The CDR3 bases are TGTGCCAGCACTCCTTACCCCCTGAACACTGAAGCTTTCTTT.

This clone was seen only once. The V and J genes are TRBV7-2 and TRBJ2-1; D is perhaps TRBD2 (5 bases). Trimming stripped 6 bases from V and 5 bases from J, with 14 bases between. CDR3 length equals 14 residues. Germline assignment: CDR1 SGHTA and CDR2 FQGNSA. The CDR3 nucleotides read TGTGCCAGCAGTCCTACCGGGGTCCACAATGAGCAGTTCTTC. Translating it yields CASSPTGVHNEQFF.

The rearrangement joins TRBV5-4 to TRBJ2-1; D gene uncertain. Germline assignment: CDR1 SGHNT and CDR2 YYREEE (reference sequence). V lost 4 bases and J 4 bases, leaving 15 bases between the germline ends. This CDR3 region has 15 residues. DNA of the CDR3: TGTGCCAGCAGCCTGGACGGTGGCGGATACAATGAGCAGTTCTTC. This gives the protein CASSLDGGGYNEQFF. The full variable domain, with the rest looked up from reference TRBV5-4 and TRBJ2-1, is ETGVTQSPTHLIKTRGQQVTLRCSSQSGHNTVSWYQQALGQGPQFIFQYYREEENGRGNFPPRFSGLQFPNYSSELNVNALELDDSALYLCASSLDGGGYNEQFFGPGTRLTVL.

The chain uses TRBV5-4 and TRBJ2-6; D might be TRBD2 (8 bases). The germline V gene has CDR1 SGHNT and CDR2 YYREEE (reference sequence). V lost 10 bases to trimming and J lost 4 bases, with 18 bases between them. The CDR3 runs 15 residues. The CDR3 bases are TGTGCCGCACGGGAGGGGGCGATGGGGGCCAACGTCCTGACTTTC. This gives the protein CAAREGAMGANVLTF.

This rearrangement joins TRBV30 to TRBJ1-1; D is perhaps TRBD1 (6 bases). This CDR3 is built from 12 residues. The germline CDR1 and CDR2 sequences are GTSNPN and SVGIG (reference sequence). V shed 3 bases and J shed 10 bases, with 15 bases lying between them. This CDR3 is CAWRPRGYLAFF. The CDR3 DNA is TGTGCCTGGAGGCCCAGGGGATATCTAGCTTTCTTT.

The CDR3, as DNA: TGTGCCAGCAGCGGGACAGTCACCGGGGAGCTGTTTTTT. Protein sequence: CASSGTVTGELFF. The chain recombines TRBV9 with TRBJ2-2; D is possibly TRBD1 (6 bases). The CDR3 runs to 13 residues. Germline V gives CDR1 SGDLS, CDR2 YYNGEE. Trimming took 3 bases from V and 4 from J, leaving 7 bases between them. Full variable domain (rest looked up from reference TRBV9 and TRBJ2-2): DSGVTQTPKHLITATGQRVTLRCSPRSGDLSVYWYQQSLDQGLQFLIQYYNGEERAKGNILERFSAQQFPDLHSELNLSSLELGDSALYFCASSGTVTGELFFGEGSRLTVL.

This clone was picked up a small number of times. Other DNA sequences from this sample encode an identical CDR3 as well. The V and J genes are TRBV30 and TRBJ1-1, with D tentatively TRBD1 (5 bases). Germline loops: CDR1 GTSNPN, CDR2 SVGIG (reference sequence). Trimming took off 0 bases at V and 5 bases at J, with 10 bases between the two ends. The length of the CDR3 is 13 residues. CDR3 nucleotide sequence: TGTGCCTGGAGTGTAGACCGGGGGACTGAAGCTTTCTTT. It translates to CAWSVDRGTEAFF.

The J gene is TRBJ1-1, the V gene TRBV19; TRBD1 aligns across 7 bases. The trim removed 2 bases at V and 1 base at J, leaving 22 bases unmatched. The length of the CDR3 is 21 residues. Germline V gene lookup returns CDR1 LNHDA and CDR2 SQIVND (reference sequence). In nucleotides, the CDR3 is TGTGCCAGTAGTATAAGGATCTACCACGGGACAGCCCGAGGTAGGAACACTGAAGCTTTCTTT. Translation: CASSIRIYHGTARGRNTEAFF.

The chain has TRBV11-2 and TRBJ2-7; perhaps TRBD2 as D (7 bases). With 5 bases removed from V and 4 bases from J, the gap between germline ends came to 15 bases. Germline V gives CDR1 SGHAT, CDR2 FQNNGV. The CDR3 has 14 amino acids. CDR3 coding DNA: TGTGCCAGCAGCCCTACCGGGGGGCCTTACGAGCAGTACTTC. Amino acids: CASSPTGGPYEQYF.

The rearrangement links TRBV6-6 to TRBJ1-6, with D perhaps TRBD1 (5 bases). The CDR3 sequence is 15 residues long. Germline V CDR1 and CDR2: MNHNY, SVGAGI (reference sequence). The V end was cut by 6 bases, the J end by 9 bases, with 18 bases between. Written as DNA, the CDR3 is TGTGCCAGCAGAGACCGACGGGACCCCGGTTCACCCCTCCACTTT. Translation: CASRDRRDPGSPLHF.

The chain uses TRBV5-8 and TRBJ1-5, with 8 nucleotides matching TRBD1. Unmatched junction bases numbered 9, after V lost 3 bases and J lost 4 bases. This CDR3 comprises 16 residues. Germline assignment: CDR1 SGHTS and CDR2 YDEGEE. The CDR3 here is CASSYWTGRANQPQHF. As DNA, the CDR3 is TGTGCCAGCAGCTATTGGACAGGGAGGGCGAATCAGCCCCAGCATTTT. Together with reference TRBV5-8 and TRBJ1-5, the CDR3 gives the full variable domain: EAGVTQSPTHLIKTRGQQATLRCSPISGHTSVYWYQQALGLGLQFLLWYDEGEERNRGNFPPRFSGRQFPNYSSELNVNALELEDSALYLCASSYWTGRANQPQHFGDGTRLSIL.

This chain links TRBV14 with TRBJ2-7; D not certain. Between the trimmed V and J ends, which lost 5 bases and 0 bases, there was a span of 5 bases. This CDR3 contains 12 residues. Germline V gene data show CDR1 as SGHDN and CDR2 as FVKESK. CDR3 in amino acids: CASSAISYEQYF. In DNA form, the CDR3 reads TGTGCCAGCAGCGCTATCTCCTACGAGCAGTACTTC.